This TCR beta chain stems from a study of cytomegalovirus exposure and HLA in healthy donors. Study conclusions and caveats: Usually a TCR sequence was rare, but some public TCRs were found in many donors.

In the PCR, 60 Vbeta and 13 Jbeta primers were used. The protocol was immunoSEQ multiplex PCR, while the TCRdb copy is restricted to in-frame clones and leaves out a portion. The profile covers 50,000 to 70,000 clones, with about four fifths appearing a single time and roughly 6.4% taken by the ten largest. Trimming cost V 1 base and J 3 bases, with 13 bases left between them. The length of the CDR3 is 16 residues. Germline V CDR1 and CDR2: SEHNR, FQNEAQ (reference sequence). This clone came up once. Antigen: not known. Healthy people donating bone marrow made up the donors. V usage is TRBV7-9 and J usage is TRBJ1-5, with D possibly TRBD1 on 5 matching bases. Sequenced input: PBMCs. The receptor was isolated from a man aged 25 to 40 in good health and CMV-seropositive. The CDR3 is CASSLGWQGSNQPQHF. In nucleotides, the CDR3 is TGTGCCAGCAGCTTAGGGTGGCAGGGATCCAATCAGCCCCAGCATTTT.